These 23 T cell receptor beta chains were all obtained from the same sample, sequenced in a study of blood T cell repertoires in COVID-19. TCRdb's copy holds only in-frame clones and misses some; the assay was immunoSEQ multiplex PCR. The sample contains about 99,000 clones, about 91% of which appear only once. The sample consisted of peripheral blood. The receptors derive from a human donor in a cohort sampled during active COVID-19.

V and J are TRBV7-8 and TRBJ1-4; 8 bases match TRBD1. The V segment lost 2 bases and the J segment 6 bases; nucleotides outside the gene matches: 11. Germline V gene data show CDR1 as SGHVS and CDR2 as FQNEAQ. The CDR3 has 17 residues. The CDR3 DNA reads TGTGCCAGCAGCTTAAGCCCGCCAGGACAGGGATATGAAAAACTGTTTTTT. Its protein is CASSLSPPGQGYEKLFF.

The chain uses TRBV6-7 and TRBJ2-3, with 13 bases fitting TRBD2. TRBV6-7 is filed as an ORF, its function uncertain. The CDR3 is 19 amino acids. The ends lost 5 bases at V and 2 bases at J; junction bases unmatched: 13. The CDR3 loop is CASSLRTSGGWIATDTQYF. The CDR3 DNA reads as TGTGCCAGCAGTCTTAGGACTAGCGGGGGCTGGATAGCCACAGATACGCAGTATTTT.

This clone was detected a few times. The V and J genes are TRBV7-9 and TRBJ1-2, with D uncertain. Trimming left V 4 bases short and J 8 bases short, with 11 bases between. The CDR3 covers 12 residues. Germline CDR1 reads SEHNR; CDR2 reads FQNEAQ (reference sequence). The CDR3 reads CASSSFNRGYTF. CDR3 sequence (DNA): TGTGCCAGCAGCTCATTTAACCGGGGCTACACCTTC.

The chain carries TRBV5-4 and TRBJ1-1, with 9 bases aligning to TRBD1. From germline, CDR1 is SGHNT and CDR2 YYREEE (reference sequence). The trim removed 4 bases at V and 0 bases at J, leaving 4 bases unmatched. This CDR3 comprises 15 residues. CDR3 bases: TGTGCCAGCAGCCCCTGGACAGGGGTGAACACTGAAGCTTTCTTT. Protein: CASSPWTGVNTEAFF.

This chain uses TRBV6-5 with TRBJ1-5, with no clear D. Germline CDR1 is MNHEY and CDR2 is SVGAGI. Trimming removed 0 bases from V and 9 bases from J, with 12 bases in between. The CDR3 spans 14 residues. In DNA form, the CDR3 reads TGTGCCAGCAGTTACTCGGGCAGTGAATGGCCCCAGCATTTT. It encodes CASSYSGSEWPQHF.

The V and J genes are TRBV7-2 and TRBJ2-3, with unresolved D. This CDR3 is built from 11 residues. CDR1 and CDR2 (germline): SGHTA, FQGNSA. V was cut by 6 bases and J by 6 bases, with 7 bases left in between. DNA of the CDR3: TGTGCCAGCAGTTACACGGATACGCAGTATTTT. The encoded protein is CASSYTDTQYF.

The V call is TRBV27, the J call TRBJ1-4; no definite D call. CDR3 length: 11 residues. The V and J ends lost 7 bases and 8 bases respectively, with 8 bases between them. Per germline, CDR1 MNHEY and CDR2 SMNVEV (reference sequence). The CDR3 protein is CASTSREKLFF. The CDR3 coding sequence is TGTGCCAGCACTAGTAGGGAAAAACTGTTTTTT.

This clone occurred once. The chain couples TRBV27 to TRBJ2-2; 7 nucleotides match TRBD2. Germline trimming cut 6 bases from V and 2 bases from J; bases unmatched to any gene: 9. From germline, CDR1 is MNHEY and CDR2 SMNVEV (reference sequence). This CDR3 is 16 amino acids long. DNA for the CDR3: TGTGCCAGCAGAATAATAACTAGCGCAAACACCGGGGAGCTGTTTTTT. This sequence encodes CASRIITSANTGELFF.

This chain uses TRBV7-2 with TRBJ2-7; the match to TRBD2 covers 11 bases. CDR1 and CDR2 (germline): SGHTA, FQGNSA. Trimming cost V 5 bases and J 0 bases; bases outside gene matches: 9. CDR3 length: 17 amino acids. The DNA of the CDR3 is TGTGCCAGCAGCCCCTCCCGACTAGCGGGGAGCTCCTACGAGCAGTACTTC. Translation gives CASSPSRLAGSSYEQYF.

The chain combines TRBV6-4 with TRBJ1-1, with D hard to call. The CDR3 has 13 residues. The V gene's germline CDR1 is MRHNA and CDR2 SNTAGT. Deletions cut 6 bases from V and 4 bases from J, with 12 bases between. The CDR3 coding sequence is TGTGCCAGCAGCACCGGGGAGGGCACTGAAGCTTTCTTT. Its protein product is CASSTGEGTEAFF.

The gene calls are TRBV11-2 and TRBJ2-5, with TRBD2 matching 8 bases. Trimming took 1 base from V and 2 from J; bases not matched to a gene: 9. The CDR3 is 17 amino acids. CDR1 and CDR2 (germline): SGHAT, FQNNGV. CDR3 residues: CASSLGAASGYQETQYF. CDR3 bases: TGTGCCAGCAGCTTAGGGGCGGCTAGCGGGTATCAAGAGACCCAGTACTTC.

The chain combines TRBV6-2 or TRBV6-3 with TRBJ2-3, with 11 bases matching TRBD1. The V and J ends lost 2 bases and 6 bases, in that order; junction bases with no gene match: 4. CDR1 MNHEY and CDR2 SVGEGT come from the germline V gene. The CDR3 runs 15 residues. CDR3 in amino acids: CASSYGGTGGDTQYF. CDR3 coding DNA: TGTGCCAGCAGTTACGGTGGGACAGGGGGGGATACGCAGTATTTT.

The chain carries TRBV2 and TRBJ1-2; maybe TRBD1 (6 bases). The CDR3 covers 16 residues. CDR1 is SNHLY and CDR2 is FYNNEI in the germline V gene. V was trimmed by 7 bases and J by 7 bases, leaving 25 bases between them. The CDR3 coding sequence is TGTGCCAGCATCTCCGACCGTTTTGGGGGCAGCGCTGGCTACACCTTC. Translated, it gives CASISDRFGGSAGYTF.

The chain carries TRBV4-2 and TRBJ2-2; 10 nucleotides align to TRBD1. CDR3 length: 18 residues. V gave up 6 bases and J gave up 1 base; unmatched junction bases: 11. CDR1 and CDR2 from the germline V gene are LGHNA and YNFKEQ. Written as DNA, the CDR3 is TGTGCCAGCAGGCGCTCCCTCCGGGACAGGGGGAACACCGGGGAGCTGTTTTTT. This codes for CASRRSLRDRGNTGELFF.

The rearrangement uses TRBV7-6 and TRBJ2-3; 7 bases are a match to TRBD1. This CDR3 is built from 16 residues. Trimming removed 6 bases from V and 0 bases from J; junction bases left unmatched: 9. Germline CDR1 and CDR2: SGHVS and FNYEAQ. CDR3 sequence reads: CASSYRQGGSTDTQYF. The CDR3 DNA reads as TGTGCCAGCAGTTACAGACAGGGTGGGAGCACAGATACGCAGTATTTT.

The chain combines TRBV9 with TRBJ2-5; TRBD2 is a possible D gene (6 bases). Germline loops: CDR1 SGDLS, CDR2 YYNGEE. V was clipped by 5 bases and J by 4 bases, with 12 bases between them. This CDR3 is 13 amino acids long. CDR3 loop: CASSLGGRETQYF. The CDR3 DNA reads as TGTGCCAGCAGTTTGGGGGGAAGAGAGACCCAGTACTTC. The full variable domain, rest sourced from reference TRBV9 and TRBJ2-5, is DSGVTQTPKHLITATGQRVTLRCSPRSGDLSVYWYQQSLDQGLQFLIQYYNGEERAKGNILERFSAQQFPDLHSELNLSSLELGDSALYFCASSLGGRETQYFGPGTRLLVL.

The CDR3 DNA sequence: TGTGCCAGCAGTTTATATACAGGGGGCACTGAAGCTTTCTTT. The encoded protein is CASSLYTGGTEAFF. This sequence joins TRBV27 and TRBJ1-1; 8 bases line up with TRBD1. Germline CDR1 is MNHEY and CDR2 is SMNVEV (reference sequence). Trimming cost V 1 base and J 4 bases; bases outside gene matches: 2. This CDR3 spans 14 amino acids.

This sequence joins TRBV5-4 and TRBJ1-2; possibly TRBD1 for D (6 bases). CDR3 length equals 13 residues. From germline, CDR1 is SGHNT and CDR2 YYREEE (reference sequence). Trimming took 5 bases from V and 7 from J, leaving 15 bases between them. CDR3 in amino acids: CASREGQIGGYTF. Here the CDR3 DNA reads TGTGCCAGCAGGGAAGGACAGATAGGTGGCTACACCTTC.

The chain is built from TRBV3-1 (or the pseudogene TRBV3-2) and TRBJ2-7, with TRBD1 matching over 7 bases. The trim removed 4 bases at V and 4 bases at J, leaving 13 bases unmatched. This CDR3 spans 16 amino acids. Germline values: CDR1 LGHDT, CDR2 YNNKEL (reference sequence). The CDR3 DNA reads TGTGCCAGCAGCCCTGGGACAGCCATTTTTATTTACGAGCAGTACTTC. This sequence encodes CASSPGTAIFIYEQYF.

The chain carries TRBV19 and TRBJ1-1; D is ambiguous. With 0 bases removed from V and 3 bases from J, the gap between germline ends came to 11 bases. This CDR3 spans 15 amino acids. The germline V gene has CDR1 LNHDA and CDR2 SQIVND (reference sequence). CDR3 nucleotides: TGTGCCAGTAGTATAGACGCCGTCGGAGACACTGAAGCTTTCTTT. It specifies CASSIDAVGDTEAFF.

The table lists this clone with a count of one. This chain joins TRBV28 and TRBJ1-4; a weak D match, TRBD1 (5 bases). Germline CDR1 MDHEN, CDR2 SYDVKM. V was trimmed by 6 bases and J by 7 bases, leaving 15 bases between them. The CDR3 has 14 amino acids. The CDR3 coding sequence is TGTGCCAGCAGCCTCGCAGAAGGGGCTGAAAAACTGTTTTTT. Translating gives CASSLAEGAEKLFF.

The chain carries TRBV7-2 and TRBJ2-7; weak D call: TRBD2 (5 bases). V was clipped by 0 bases and J by 7 bases, with 10 bases between them. The CDR3 spans 13 residues. CDR1 and CDR2 from the germline V gene are SGHTA and FQGNSA. The CDR3: CASSLARALEQYF. CDR3 in DNA: TGTGCCAGCAGCTTAGCGAGGGCTTTAGAGCAGTACTTC.

V is TRBV11-2 and J is TRBJ1-2; D remains unclear. The CDR3 consists of 14 residues. Germline CDR1 and CDR2: SGHAT and FQNNGV. V was cut by 2 bases and J by 4 bases, with 11 bases left in between. The CDR3 region has the DNA TGTGCCAGCAGCTTATATCAGGCAAGCTATGGCTACACCTTC. Encoded protein: CASSLYQASYGYTF.